A single sample gave rise to the 12 T cell receptor beta chains below, sequenced in a study of blood T cell repertoires in COVID-19. The data were produced by immunoSEQ multiplex PCR, yet TCRdb's version contains in-frame clones alone and is incomplete. In the table there are some 230,000 clones, 80% to 85% of which are singletons. Sequenced input: peripheral blood. These receptors all come from a woman between 25 and 40 years old who had recovered from COVID-19.

This sequence joins TRBV5-1 and TRBJ1-1, with 7 bases identical to TRBD1. CDR1 and CDR2 from the germline V gene are SGHRS and YFSETQ. This CDR3 spans 11 amino acids. J lost 14 bases, V lost 6 bases, and 10 bases had no gene match. The CDR3 protein is CASTSGTAYFF. CDR3 sequence (DNA): TGCGCCAGCACTTCCGGGACAGCGTACTTCTTT.

The chain employs TRBV11-3 and TRBJ2-1, with a possible D match to TRBD1 (5 bases). Germline-derived CDR1 and CDR2 are SGHNT and YENEEA. There are 14 residues in the CDR3. Trimming stripped 5 bases from V and 8 bases from J, with 16 bases between. CDR3 sequence reads: CASSPGRGLDEQFF. The CDR3 DNA sequence: TGTGCCAGCAGCCCTGGTAGGGGTTTGGATGAGCAGTTCTTC. Filled out from reference TRBV11-3 and TRBJ2-1, the complete variable domain reads EAGVVQSPRYKIIEKKQPVAFWCNPISGHNTLYWYLQNLGQGPELLIRYENEEAVDDSQLPKDRFSAERLKGVDSTLKIQPAELGDSAVYLCASSPGRGLDEQFFGPGTRLTVL.

The genes are TRBV11-2 and TRBJ2-1; tentatively, D is TRBD2 (6 bases). Germline V gene lookup returns CDR1 SGHAT and CDR2 FQNNGV. The CDR3 is 14 residues long. Trimming stripped 5 bases from V and 4 bases from J, with 12 bases between. CDR3 protein: CASSPGLAYNEQFF. In DNA, the CDR3 is TGTGCCAGCAGCCCGGGGCTAGCGTACAATGAGCAGTTCTTC.

J is TRBJ1-6 and V is TRBV28; TRBD1 aligns across 8 bases. CDR1 and CDR2 from the germline V gene are MDHEN and SYDVKM. The junction had 6 bases not matched to a gene; V was cut back by 4 bases and J by 7 bases. The CDR3 spans 15 residues. The CDR3 nucleotides read TGTGCCAGCAGTTCGACAGGGGTAGGAAATTCACCCCTCCACTTT. Amino acids: CASSSTGVGNSPLHF. The whole variable domain, filled in from reference TRBV28 and TRBJ1-6, reads DVKVTQSSRYLVKRTGEKVFLECVQDMDHENMFWYRQDPGLGLRLIYFSYDVKMKEKGDIPEGYSVSREKKERFSLILESASTNQTSMYLCASSSTGVGNSPLHFGNGTRLTVT.

The chain links TRBV30 to TRBJ1-1; D unclear. Deletions cut 4 bases from V and 2 bases from J, with 17 bases between. The CDR3 runs to 15 residues. Germline CDR1 GTSNPN, CDR2 SVGIG (reference sequence). The CDR3 sequence is CAWTHDPRGNTEAFF. DNA for the CDR3: TGTGCCTGGACCCACGATCCGCGGGGAAACACTGAAGCTTTCTTT.

CDR3 sequence reads: CASSLPGQSTDTQYF. CDR3 DNA: TGTGCCAGCTCCCTCCCGGGACAGAGCACAGATACGCAGTATTTT. The chain has TRBV18 and TRBJ2-3; 7 bases agree with TRBD1. This CDR3 comprises 15 residues. V lost 6 bases, J lost 0 bases, and 6 bases stayed unmatched. Germline values: CDR1 KGHSH, CDR2 LQKENI.

CDR3 loop: CASTLVGGFSEQYF. CDR3 DNA sequence: TGTGCCAGCACCTTAGTGGGGGGATTTAGCGAGCAGTACTTC. J is TRBJ2-7 and V is TRBV6-5, with D perhaps matching TRBD2 (6 bases). The V gene lost 7 bases and the J gene lost 6 bases, with 19 bases spanning the gap. The CDR3 consists of 14 residues. Germline CDR1 is MNHEY and CDR2 is SVGAGI.

The genes are TRBV10-1 and TRBJ1-3; D remains ambiguous. CDR1 WNHNN and CDR2 SYGVQD come from the germline V gene (reference sequence). The CDR3 totals 14 residues. V lost 3 bases and J 3 bases, leaving 9 bases between the germline ends. The CDR3 DNA reads TGCGCCAGCAGTGAAGAGCAAGTTGGAAACACCATATATTTT. It codes for CASSEEQVGNTIYF.

The chain links TRBV7-3 to TRBJ2-3; 10 nucleotides align to TRBD2. J gave up 0 bases and V 4 bases, and 4 bases lay outside the gene matches. CDR1 and CDR2 (germline): SGHTA, FQGTGA. The CDR3 sequence is 16 residues long. The CDR3 DNA is TGTGCCAGCAGCTCGTCTAGCGGGAGTAGCACAGATACGCAGTATTTT. Protein sequence: CASSSSSGSSTDTQYF.

The table lists this clone with a few counts. As DNA, the CDR3 is TGCGCCAGCAGGGTGGGGGCCGCCGGGGAGCTGTTTTTT. It translates to CASRVGAAGELFF. The chain couples TRBV5-1 to TRBJ2-2, with a possible D match to TRBD1 (6 bases). Trimming removed 5 bases at V and 6 bases at J, with 11 bases between. The CDR3 runs 13 residues. The germline CDR1 and CDR2 sequences are SGHRS and YFSETQ.

The chain employs TRBV11-1 and TRBJ2-7; 9 positions agree with TRBD1. This CDR3 contains 15 residues. Germline V gene data show CDR1 as SGHAT and CDR2 as FQDESV (reference sequence). Trimming removed 6 bases from V and 4 bases from J; junction bases left unmatched: 10. The DNA for the CDR3 is TGTGCCAGCAGGTTCGACAGGGGGTTATCTTACGAGCAGTACTTC. Amino acid sequence: CASRFDRGLSYEQYF.

The rearrangement links TRBV28 to TRBJ1-1, with 9 bases matching TRBD1. Trimming took 2 bases from V and 4 from J; bases not matched to a gene: 5. Germline-derived CDR1 and CDR2 are MDHEN and SYDVKM. The CDR3 totals 15 residues. The CDR3 bases are TGTGCCAGCAGTTTAGGGGACAGGGAGACCACTGAAGCTTTCTTT. Encoded protein: CASSLGDRETTEAFF.